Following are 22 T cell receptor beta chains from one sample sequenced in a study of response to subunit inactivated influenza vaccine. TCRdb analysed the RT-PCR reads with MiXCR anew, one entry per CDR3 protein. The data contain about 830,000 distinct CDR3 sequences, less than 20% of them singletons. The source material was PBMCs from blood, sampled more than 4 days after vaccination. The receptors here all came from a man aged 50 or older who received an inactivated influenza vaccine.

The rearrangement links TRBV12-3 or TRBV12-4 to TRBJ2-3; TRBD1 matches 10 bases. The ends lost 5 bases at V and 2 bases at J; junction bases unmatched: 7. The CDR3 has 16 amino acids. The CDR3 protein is CASSRPGQGNTDTQYF. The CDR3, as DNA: TGTGCCAGCAGTCGTCCGGGACAGGGGAACACAGATACGCAGTATTTT.

The DNA of the CDR3 is TGCAGTGCTAGTCTTAGCAGGCTAACTTCGTCCACTGAAGCTTTCTTT. Protein sequence: CSASLSRLTSSTEAFF. The chain employs TRBV20-1 and TRBJ1-1; D not resolved. CDR1 is DFQATT, CDR2 SNEGSKA, per germline (reference sequence). V dropped 3 bases and J dropped 4 bases, with 21 bases sitting between them. The CDR3 runs to 16 residues.

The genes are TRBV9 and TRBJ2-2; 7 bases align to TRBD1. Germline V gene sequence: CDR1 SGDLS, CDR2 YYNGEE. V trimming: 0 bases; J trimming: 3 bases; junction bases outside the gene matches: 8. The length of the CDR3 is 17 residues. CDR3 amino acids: CASSVDLAGGYTGELFF. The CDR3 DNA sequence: TGTGCCAGCAGCGTAGATCTGGCAGGGGGATACACCGGGGAGCTGTTTTTT.

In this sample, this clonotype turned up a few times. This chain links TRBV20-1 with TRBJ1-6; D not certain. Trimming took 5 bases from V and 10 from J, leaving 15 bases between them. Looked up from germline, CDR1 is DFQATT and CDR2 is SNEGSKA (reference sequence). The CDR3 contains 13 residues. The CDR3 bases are TGCAGTGCTGGAGGACGTCAAGGGTCACCCCTCCACTTT. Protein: CSAGGRQGSPLHF.

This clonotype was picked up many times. In DNA, the CDR3 is TGCAGCGTTGTTGTTACAGGCAATAATGCGCAGTATTTT. Amino acids: CSVVVTGNNAQYF. This chain uses TRBV29-1 with TRBJ2-3; weak D call: TRBD1 (5 bases). Per germline, CDR1 SQVTM and CDR2 ANQGSEA. The CDR3 runs to 13 residues. The V gene lost 4 bases and the J gene lost 10 bases, with 18 bases spanning the gap.

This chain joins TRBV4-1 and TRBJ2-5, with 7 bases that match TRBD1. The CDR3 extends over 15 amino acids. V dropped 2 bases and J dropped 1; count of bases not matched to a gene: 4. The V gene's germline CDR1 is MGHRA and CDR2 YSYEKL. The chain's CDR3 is CASSQPDRPQETQYF. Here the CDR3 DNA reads TGCGCCAGCAGCCAACCGGACAGGCCCCAAGAGACCCAGTACTTC.

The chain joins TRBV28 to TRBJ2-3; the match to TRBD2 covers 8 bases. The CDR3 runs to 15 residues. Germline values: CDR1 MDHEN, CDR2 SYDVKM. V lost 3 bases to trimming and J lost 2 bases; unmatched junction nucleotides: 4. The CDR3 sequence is CASSLTGGFTDTQYF. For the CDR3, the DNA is TGTGCCAGCAGTTTGACGGGAGGGTTCACAGATACGCAGTATTTT. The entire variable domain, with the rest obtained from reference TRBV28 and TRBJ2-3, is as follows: DVKVTQSSRYLVKRTGEKVFLECVQDMDHENMFWYRQDPGLGLRLIYFSYDVKMKEKGDIPEGYSVSREKKERFSLILESASTNQTSMYLCASSLTGGFTDTQYFGPGTRLTVL.

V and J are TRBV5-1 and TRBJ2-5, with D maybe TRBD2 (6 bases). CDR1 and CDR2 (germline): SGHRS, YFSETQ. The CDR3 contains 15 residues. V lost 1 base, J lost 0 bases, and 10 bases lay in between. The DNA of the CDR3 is TGCGCCAGCAGCTTGCGAGCGGGCAACCAAGAGACCCAGTACTTC. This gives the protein CASSLRAGNQETQYF.

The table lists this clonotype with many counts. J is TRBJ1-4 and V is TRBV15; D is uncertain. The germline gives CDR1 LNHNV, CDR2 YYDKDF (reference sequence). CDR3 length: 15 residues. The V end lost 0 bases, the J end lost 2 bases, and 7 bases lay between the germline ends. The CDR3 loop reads CATSRDRATNEKLFF. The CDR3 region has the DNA TGTGCCACCAGCAGAGATCGAGCGACTAATGAAAAACTGTTTTTT.

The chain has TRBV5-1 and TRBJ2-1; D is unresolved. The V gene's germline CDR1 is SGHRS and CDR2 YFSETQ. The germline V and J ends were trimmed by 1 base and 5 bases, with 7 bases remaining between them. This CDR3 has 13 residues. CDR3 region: CASSLTPDNEQFF. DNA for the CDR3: TGCGCCAGCAGCTTGACCCCGGACAATGAGCAGTTCTTC.

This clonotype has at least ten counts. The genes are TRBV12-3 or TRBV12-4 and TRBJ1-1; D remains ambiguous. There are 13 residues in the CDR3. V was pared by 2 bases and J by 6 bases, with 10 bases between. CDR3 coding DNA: TGTGCCAGCAGTTTATACGCTGACTCTGAAGCTTTCTTT. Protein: CASSLYADSEAFF.

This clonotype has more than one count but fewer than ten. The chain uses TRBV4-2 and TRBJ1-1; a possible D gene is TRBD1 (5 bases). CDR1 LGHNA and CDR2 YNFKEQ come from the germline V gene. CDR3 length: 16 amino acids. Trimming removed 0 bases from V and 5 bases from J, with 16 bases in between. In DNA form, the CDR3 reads TGTGCCAGCAGCCAAGATTTTAAGGGGCGGATAACTGAAGCTTTCTTT. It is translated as CASSQDFKGRITEAFF.

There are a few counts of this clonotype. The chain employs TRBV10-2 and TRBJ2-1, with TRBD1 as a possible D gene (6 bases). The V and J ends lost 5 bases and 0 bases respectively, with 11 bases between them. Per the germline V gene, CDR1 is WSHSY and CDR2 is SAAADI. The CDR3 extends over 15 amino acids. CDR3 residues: CASSHRDTSYNEQFF. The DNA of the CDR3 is TGCGCCAGCAGTCACCGGGACACCTCCTACAATGAGCAGTTCTTC.

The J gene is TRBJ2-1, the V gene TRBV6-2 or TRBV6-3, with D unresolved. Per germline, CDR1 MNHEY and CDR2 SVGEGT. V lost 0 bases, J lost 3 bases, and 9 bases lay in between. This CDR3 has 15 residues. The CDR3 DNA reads TGTGCCAGCAGTTACTCAGGACCCCTCTACAATGAGCAGTTCTTC. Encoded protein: CASSYSGPLYNEQFF.

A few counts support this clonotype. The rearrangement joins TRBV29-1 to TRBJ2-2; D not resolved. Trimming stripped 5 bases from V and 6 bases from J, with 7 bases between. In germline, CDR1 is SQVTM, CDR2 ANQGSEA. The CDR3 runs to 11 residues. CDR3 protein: CSVSEAGELFF. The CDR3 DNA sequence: TGCAGCGTTTCCGAGGCCGGGGAGCTGTTTTTT.

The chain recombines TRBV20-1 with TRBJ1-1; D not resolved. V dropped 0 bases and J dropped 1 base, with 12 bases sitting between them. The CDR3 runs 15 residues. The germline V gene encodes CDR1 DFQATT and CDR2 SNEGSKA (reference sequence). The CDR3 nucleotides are TGCAGTGCTAGAGATTACGGGGTCGGGAACACTGAAGCTTTCTTT. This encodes CSARDYGVGNTEAFF.

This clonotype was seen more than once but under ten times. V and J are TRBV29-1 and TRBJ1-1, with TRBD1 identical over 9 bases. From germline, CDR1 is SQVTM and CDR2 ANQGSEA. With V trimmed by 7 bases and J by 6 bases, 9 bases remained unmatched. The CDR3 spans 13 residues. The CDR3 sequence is CSAGQGAPAEAFF. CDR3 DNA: TGCAGCGCGGGACAGGGAGCCCCCGCTGAAGCTTTCTTT.

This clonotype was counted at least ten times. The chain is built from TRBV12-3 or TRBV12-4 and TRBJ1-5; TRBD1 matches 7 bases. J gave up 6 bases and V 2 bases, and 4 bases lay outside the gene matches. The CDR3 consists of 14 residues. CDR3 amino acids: CASSLRQGGQPQHF. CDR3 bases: TGTGCCAGCAGTTTAAGGCAGGGGGGTCAGCCCCAGCATTTT.

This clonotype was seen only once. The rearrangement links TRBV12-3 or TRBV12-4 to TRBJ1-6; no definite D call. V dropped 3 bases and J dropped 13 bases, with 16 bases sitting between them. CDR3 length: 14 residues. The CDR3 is CASSFRVDGAPLHF. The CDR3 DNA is TGTGCCAGCAGTTTTCGGGTGGACGGTGCCCCCCTCCACTTT.

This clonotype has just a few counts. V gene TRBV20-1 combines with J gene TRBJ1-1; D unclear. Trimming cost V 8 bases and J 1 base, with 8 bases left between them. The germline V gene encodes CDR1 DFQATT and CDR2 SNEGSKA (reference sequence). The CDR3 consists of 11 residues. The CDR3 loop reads CSPGQNTEAFF. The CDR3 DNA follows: TGCAGTCCAGGTCAGAACACTGAAGCTTTCTTT.

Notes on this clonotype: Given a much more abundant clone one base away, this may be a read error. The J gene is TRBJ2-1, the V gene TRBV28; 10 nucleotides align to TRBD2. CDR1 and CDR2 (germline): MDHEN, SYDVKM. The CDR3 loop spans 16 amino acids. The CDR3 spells CASSPIAGGSYNEQLF. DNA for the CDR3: TGTGCCAGCAGTCCGATAGCGGGAGGCTCCTACAATGAGCAGCTCTTC. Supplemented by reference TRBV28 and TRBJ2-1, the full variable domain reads DVKVTQSSRYLVKRTGEKVFLECVQDMDHENMFWYRQDPGLGLRLIYFSYDVKMKEKGDIPEGYSVSREKKERFSLILESASTNQTSMYLCASSPIAGGSYNEQLFGPGTRLTVL.

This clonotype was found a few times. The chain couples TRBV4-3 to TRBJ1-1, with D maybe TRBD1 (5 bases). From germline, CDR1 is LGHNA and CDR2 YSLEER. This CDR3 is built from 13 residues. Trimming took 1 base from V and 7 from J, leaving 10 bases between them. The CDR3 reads CASSQVARVEAFF. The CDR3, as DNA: TGCGCCAGCAGCCAAGTAGCCAGGGTTGAAGCTTTCTTT.